This T cell receptor beta chain was documented in a study of blood T cell repertoires in COVID-19. Whole-study context: Italy, Spain and the United States were the sources of the convalescent and acute COVID-19 samples. PBMCs, B-cell-depleted T cells, or T cells provided the cDNA or gDNA that made up the material.

The CDR3 consists of 13 residues. Losses at the gene ends were 5 bases for V and 8 bases for J; bases not matched to a gene: 5. CDR1 is SGHVS, CDR2 FNYEAQ, per germline. Per the study methods: Nucleated cell counts were estimated from reference gene primer amplification. Using immunoSEQ multiplex PCR, the repertoire was profiled, and TCRdb retains in-frame clones only, with some absent. D and trimming come from the DNA, and the V and J calls and clone size come from that table. The sample shows approximately 500,000 clones, approximately 88% of them seen only once. It was during active infection that Seattle patients were enrolled and then longitudinally followed.

Source material: peripheral blood. V is TRBV7-6 and J is TRBJ2-1; 8 bases agree with TRBD2. The receptor's source is a woman aged 50 to 60 with COVID-19, enrolled during active disease. CDR3 region: CASSRGLAHEQFF. CDR3 sequence (DNA): TGTGCCAGCAGCCGTGGACTAGCCCATGAGCAGTTCTTC.